The entry below describes one TCR beta chain. Its antigen is unidentified. PCR employed 60 Vbeta and 13 Jbeta primers. Sequencing was performed with immunoSEQ multiplex PCR; in TCRdb, only in-frame clones are kept and a portion is missing. The sample has about 120,000 clones, about 62% seen once. This record comes from a study of cytomegalovirus exposure and HLA in healthy donors. Background on the study: Samples from HLA-typed donors yielded about 85 million unique TCRs in an early data release. Overall study findings and caveats: Reportedly, HLA-A and HLA-B alleles of most subjects were accurately predicted from TCR beta. A few chains tied to CMV proved CMV antigen-specific in vitro. A previous analysis found most TCR beta V segments productive roughly 90% or roughly 30% of the time.

CDR1 and CDR2 (germline): SGHDN, FVKESK. Trimming cost V 3 bases and J 7 bases, with 12 bases left between them. There are 13 residues in the CDR3. The origin of this receptor is a middle-aged woman in good health and CMV-seropositive. Sequencing was done on a sample of PBMCs. The chain couples TRBV14 to TRBJ2-5, with D perhaps TRBD2 (5 bases). CDR3 protein: CASSHLPGGTQYF. The CDR3 DNA reads as TGTGCCAGCAGCCATCTTCCTGGAGGGACCCAGTACTTC.